One sample yielded the 12 T cell receptor beta chains listed below, sequenced in a study of beta chain features in type 1 diabetes. Findings and caveats of the study: TCRB CDR3s were moderately but significantly shorter in Type 1 diabetes patients in all four CD4+ subsets.

All of the isolated RNA was reverse transcribed, so expressed TCRB transcripts were sequenced. Assay used: immunoSEQ multiplex PCR; TCRdb lists only in-frame clones, some missing. Of nearly 700,000 clones in the sample, roughly 13% are singletons; the top ten hold 0.022%. No cognate antigen is known for these TCRs. Sequencing was carried out using naive CD4+ T cells from blood. The receptor source for this set is a man younger than 35 with type 1 diabetes.

The genes are TRBV6-6 and TRBJ2-7; D call uncertain. V gave up 0 bases and J gave up 4 bases, with 7 bases separating them. The CDR3 contains 13 residues. CDR1 and CDR2 from the germline V gene are MNHNY and SVGAGI (reference sequence). The CDR3 DNA follows: TGTGCCAGCAGTTACTCAGTAGATTACGAGCAGTACTTC. This sequence encodes CASSYSVDYEQYF.

V and J are TRBV18 and TRBJ2-1, with 9 bases aligning to TRBD1. Trimming removed 4 bases from V and 10 bases from J; junction bases left unmatched: 8. The CDR3 totals 14 residues. Germline V CDR1 and CDR2: KGHSH, LQKENI. In DNA, the CDR3 is TGTGCCAGCTCACTTGGGACAGGGTCATTGGAGCAGTTCTTC. Its protein is CASSLGTGSLEQFF.

The chain uses TRBV10-1 and TRBJ2-5, with D uncertain. The V end was cut by 2 bases, the J end by 5 bases, with 12 bases between. This CDR3 has 14 residues. Germline CDR1 and CDR2: WNHNN and SYGVQD (reference sequence). The DNA of the CDR3 is TGCGCCAGCAGTGAGCCGGGCGTCCGGGAGACCCAGTACTTC. It translates to CASSEPGVRETQYF.

The chain has TRBV5-1 and TRBJ2-3; possible D gene TRBD2, 6 bases. Germline CDR1 is SGHRS and CDR2 is YFSETQ. Trimming cost V 4 bases and J 1 base, with 16 bases left between them. The CDR3 has 16 residues. As DNA, the CDR3 is TGCGCCAGCAGCACTGGGACTCCACCTCGCACAGATACGCAGTATTTT. Translation gives CASSTGTPPRTDTQYF.

The rearrangement uses TRBV25-1 and TRBJ1-4; D is ambiguous. The CDR3 loop spans 12 amino acids. Germline V gives CDR1 MGHDK, CDR2 SYGVNS. V was trimmed by 3 bases and J by 14 bases, leaving 13 bases between them. CDR3 nucleotide sequence: TGTGCCAGCAGTGAGGTTCCGAGGCGGCTGTTTTTT. The encoded protein is CASSEVPRRLFF.

This clone came up a few times. V and J are TRBV15 and TRBJ2-7, with TRBD1 matching 9 bases. The CDR3 length is 14 residues. CDR1 is LNHNV, CDR2 YYDKDF, per germline (reference sequence). Unmatched junction bases numbered 2, after V lost 3 bases and J lost 2 bases. The CDR3 DNA sequence: TGTGCCACCAGCAGCTACAGGGGGCCCTACGAGCAGTACTTC. This translates into CATSSYRGPYEQYF.

This clone was seen a few times. This sample includes further DNA sequences coding for the same CDR3. The CDR3 spells CASSEQGSSTDTQYF. DNA of the CDR3: TGTGCCAGCAGTGAACAGGGCAGTTCCACAGATACGCAGTATTTT. The J gene is TRBJ2-3, the V gene TRBV2; D may be TRBD1 (5 bases). Germline CDR1 SNHLY, CDR2 FYNNEI. This CDR3 region has 15 residues. The germline V and J ends were trimmed by 2 bases and 2 bases, with 11 bases remaining between them.

V and J are TRBV25-1 and TRBJ1-2; D is possibly TRBD1 (6 bases). V was cut by 2 bases and J by 7 bases, with 11 bases left in between. The CDR3 runs 13 residues. The germline gives CDR1 MGHDK, CDR2 SYGVNS. In DNA form, the CDR3 reads TGTGCCAGCAGTGAAACAGGGTTGGGTGGCTACACCTTC. Translating gives CASSETGLGGYTF.

The CDR3 region has the DNA TGCAGCGTTGAAGCACAGGGCTCTGGCTACACCTTC. Its protein product is CSVEAQGSGYTF. The rearrangement joins TRBV29-1 to TRBJ1-2; D may be TRBD1 (6 bases). The V gene's germline CDR1 is SQVTM and CDR2 ANQGSEA. This CDR3 has 12 residues. The V gene lost 1 base and the J gene lost 7 bases, with 10 bases spanning the gap.

This clone was found once. This chain joins TRBV5-1 and TRBJ2-7; tentatively, D is TRBD1 (5 bases). CDR1 and CDR2 from the germline V gene are SGHRS and YFSETQ. The CDR3 has 15 residues. V was trimmed by 9 bases and J by 3 bases, leaving 22 bases between them. CDR3 nucleotide sequence: TGCGCCACTTCATCCCAGGGTCTTCGGAACTACGAGCAGTACTTC. Translated: CATSSQGLRNYEQYF.

This chain uses TRBV27 with TRBJ1-2; D is unresolved. The CDR3 is 13 residues long. Deletions cut 3 bases from V and 2 bases from J, with 7 bases between. Germline V gives CDR1 MNHEY, CDR2 SMNVEV (reference sequence). The CDR3 reads CASSFSVNYGYTF. In DNA form, the CDR3 reads TGTGCCAGCAGTTTCTCAGTGAACTATGGCTACACCTTC.

The chain links TRBV7-3 to TRBJ1-2; 7 positions agree with TRBD1. Germline V lookup: CDR1 SGHTA, CDR2 FQGTGA. CDR3 size: 13 residues. The V gene end was trimmed by 6 bases and the J gene end by 3 bases; junction bases not matched to a gene: 4. The CDR3 sequence is CASRQTGYYGYTF. The CDR3 nucleotides read TGTGCCAGCAGACAGACAGGGTACTATGGCTACACCTTC.